The clone carrying this TCR beta chain was detected a few times. The entry originates in a study of blood T cell repertoires in COVID-19. Across the whole study: Acute and convalescent COVID-19 samples came from the United States, Italy and Spain. The analysed material was cDNA or gDNA that came from T cells, B-cell-depleted T cells, or PBMCs.

Per the authors' pipeline: The assay estimated nucleated cells by amplifying reference gene primers. TCRdb keeps only in-frame clones here, not all; method: immunoSEQ multiplex PCR. V and J calls and clone size are given by that table; D and trimming were obtained from the DNA. The profile shows 200,000 to 250,000 clones, about 86% of them singletons. This TCR derives from a man in his 60s who had recovered from COVID-19. Source material: peripheral blood.

CDR3: CASGSGTSGKSDTQYF. As DNA, the CDR3 is TGTGCTAGTGGTTCCGGGACTAGCGGGAAATCAGATACGCAGTATTTT. The V and J genes are TRBV12-5 and TRBJ2-3; the match to TRBD2 covers 13 bases. The J segment lost 4 bases and the V segment lost 4 bases, leaving 5 bases of the junction unmatched. Germline CDR1 is LGHNT and CDR2 is FRNRAP. There are 16 residues in the CDR3.